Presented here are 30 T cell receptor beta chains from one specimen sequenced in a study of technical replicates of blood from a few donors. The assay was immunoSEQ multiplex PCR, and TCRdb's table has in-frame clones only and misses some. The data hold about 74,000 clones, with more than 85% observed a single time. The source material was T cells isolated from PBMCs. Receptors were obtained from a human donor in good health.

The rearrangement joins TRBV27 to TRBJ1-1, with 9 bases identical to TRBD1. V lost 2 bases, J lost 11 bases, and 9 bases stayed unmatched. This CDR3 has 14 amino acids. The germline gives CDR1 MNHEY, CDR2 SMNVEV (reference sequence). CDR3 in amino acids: CASSLRDRDLRAFF. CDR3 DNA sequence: TGTGCCAGCAGTTTAAGGGACAGGGATTTAAGGGCTTTCTTT.

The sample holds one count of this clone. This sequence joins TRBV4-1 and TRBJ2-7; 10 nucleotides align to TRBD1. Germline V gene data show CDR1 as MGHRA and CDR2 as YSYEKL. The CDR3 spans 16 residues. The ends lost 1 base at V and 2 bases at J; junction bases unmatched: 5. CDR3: CASSQVMGQGTYEQYF. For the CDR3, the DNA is TGCGCCAGCAGCCAAGTTATGGGACAGGGGACCTACGAGCAGTACTTC.

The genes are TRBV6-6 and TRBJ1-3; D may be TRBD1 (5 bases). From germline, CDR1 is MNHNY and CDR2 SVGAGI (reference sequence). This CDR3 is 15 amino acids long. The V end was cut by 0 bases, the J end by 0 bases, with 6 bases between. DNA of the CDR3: TGTGCCAGCAGTTACTCGGACAACTCTGGAAACACCATATATTTT. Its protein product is CASSYSDNSGNTIYF.

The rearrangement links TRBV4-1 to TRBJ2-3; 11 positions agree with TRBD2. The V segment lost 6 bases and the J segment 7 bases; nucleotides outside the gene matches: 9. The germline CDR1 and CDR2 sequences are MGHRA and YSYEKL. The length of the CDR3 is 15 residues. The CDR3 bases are TGCGCCAGCAGGCCGCTAGCGGGGGGAACAAATACGCAGTATTTT. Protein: CASRPLAGGTNTQYF.

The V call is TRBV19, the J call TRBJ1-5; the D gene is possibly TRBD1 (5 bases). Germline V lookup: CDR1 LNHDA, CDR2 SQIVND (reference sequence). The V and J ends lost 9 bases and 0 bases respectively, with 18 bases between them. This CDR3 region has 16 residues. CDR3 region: CASLHGAGHSNQPQHF. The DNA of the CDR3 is TGTGCCAGCCTACATGGGGCAGGTCATAGCAATCAGCCCCAGCATTTT.

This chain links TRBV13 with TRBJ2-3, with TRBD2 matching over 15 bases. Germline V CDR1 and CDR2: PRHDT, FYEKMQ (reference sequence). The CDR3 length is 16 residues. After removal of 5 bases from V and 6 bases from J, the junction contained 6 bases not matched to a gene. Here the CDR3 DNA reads TGTGCCAGCAGCCGACTAGGACTAGCGGGAGGGGATACGCAGTATTTT. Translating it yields CASSRLGLAGGDTQYF.

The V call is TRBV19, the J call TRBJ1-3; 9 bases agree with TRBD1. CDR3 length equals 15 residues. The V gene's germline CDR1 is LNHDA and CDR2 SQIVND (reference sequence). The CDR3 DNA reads TGTGCTACCGGGACAGGGCCTTTCTCTGGAAACACCATATATTTT. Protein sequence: CATGTGPFSGNTIYF.

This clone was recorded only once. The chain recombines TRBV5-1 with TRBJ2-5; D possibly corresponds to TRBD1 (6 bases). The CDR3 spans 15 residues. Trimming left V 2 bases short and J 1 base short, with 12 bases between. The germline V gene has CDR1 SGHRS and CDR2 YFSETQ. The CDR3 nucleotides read TGCGCCAGCAGCTTCAGACAGGAGACCCAAGAGACCCAGTACTTC. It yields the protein CASSFRQETQETQYF.

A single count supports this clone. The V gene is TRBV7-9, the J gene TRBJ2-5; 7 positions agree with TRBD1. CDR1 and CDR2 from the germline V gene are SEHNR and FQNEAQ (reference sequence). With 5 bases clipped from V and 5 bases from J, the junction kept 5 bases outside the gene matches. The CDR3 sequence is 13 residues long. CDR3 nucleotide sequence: TGTGCCAGCAGCCGGGGACAGTTTGAGACCCAGTACTTC. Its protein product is CASSRGQFETQYF.

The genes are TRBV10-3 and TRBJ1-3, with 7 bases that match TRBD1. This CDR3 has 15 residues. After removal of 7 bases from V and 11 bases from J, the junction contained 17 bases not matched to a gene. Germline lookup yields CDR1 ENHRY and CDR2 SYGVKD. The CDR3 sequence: CAITDNRGGFDAIYF. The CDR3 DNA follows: TGTGCCATCACCGATAACAGGGGAGGCTTTGACGCCATATATTTT.

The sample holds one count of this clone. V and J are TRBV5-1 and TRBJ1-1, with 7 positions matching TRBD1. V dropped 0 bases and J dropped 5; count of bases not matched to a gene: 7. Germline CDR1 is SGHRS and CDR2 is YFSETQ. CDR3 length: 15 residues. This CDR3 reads CASSLVSGGQTEAFF. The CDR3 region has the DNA TGCGCCAGCAGCTTGGTGTCAGGGGGTCAGACTGAAGCTTTCTTT.

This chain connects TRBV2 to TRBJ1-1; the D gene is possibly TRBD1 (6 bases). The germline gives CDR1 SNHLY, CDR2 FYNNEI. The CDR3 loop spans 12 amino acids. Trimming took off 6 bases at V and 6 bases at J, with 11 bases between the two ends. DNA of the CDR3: TGTGCCAGCAGAGGGGGAGGGCCTGAAGCTTTCTTT. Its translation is CASRGGGPEAFF.

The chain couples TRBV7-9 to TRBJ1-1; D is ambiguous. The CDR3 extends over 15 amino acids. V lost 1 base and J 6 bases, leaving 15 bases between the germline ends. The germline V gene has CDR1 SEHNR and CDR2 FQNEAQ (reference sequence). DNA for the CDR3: TGTGCCAGCAGCTTAGTCCCCTCCGTGAGGGCTGAAGCTTTCTTT. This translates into CASSLVPSVRAEAFF.

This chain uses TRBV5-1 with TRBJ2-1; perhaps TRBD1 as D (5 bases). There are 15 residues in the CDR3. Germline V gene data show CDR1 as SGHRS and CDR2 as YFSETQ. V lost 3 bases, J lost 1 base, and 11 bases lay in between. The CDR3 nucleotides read TGCGCCAGCAGCTCTACAGGCAATTCCTACAATGAGCAGTTCTTC. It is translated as CASSSTGNSYNEQFF. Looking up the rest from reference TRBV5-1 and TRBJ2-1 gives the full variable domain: KAGVTQTPRYLIKTRGQQVTLSCSPISGHRSVSWYQQTPGQGLQFLFEYFSETQRNKGNFPGRFSGRQFSNSRSEMNVSTLELGDSALYLCASSSTGNSYNEQFFGPGTRLTVL.

CDR3 nucleotide sequence: TGCGCCAGCAGCCAAGATATGCCAAGGGGTCATGGCTACACCTTC. It is translated as CASSQDMPRGHGYTF. The chain is built from TRBV4-1 and TRBJ1-2; D perhaps matches TRBD1 (5 bases). The CDR3 runs 15 residues. V was clipped by 0 bases and J by 6 bases, with 14 bases between them. Germline V gives CDR1 MGHRA, CDR2 YSYEKL.

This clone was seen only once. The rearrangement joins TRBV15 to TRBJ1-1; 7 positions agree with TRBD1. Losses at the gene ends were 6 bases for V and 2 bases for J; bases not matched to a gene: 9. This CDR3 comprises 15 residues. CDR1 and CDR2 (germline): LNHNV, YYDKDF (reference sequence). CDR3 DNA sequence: TGTGCCACCAGACCCGTAAACAGGGGAAACACTGAAGCTTTCTTT. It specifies CATRPVNRGNTEAFF. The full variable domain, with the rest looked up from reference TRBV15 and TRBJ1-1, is DAMVIQNPRYQVTQFGKPVTLSCSQTLNHNVMYWYQQKSSQAPKLLFHYYDKDFNNEADTPDNFQSRRPNTSFCFLDIRSPGLGDTAMYLCATRPVNRGNTEAFFGQGTRLTVV.

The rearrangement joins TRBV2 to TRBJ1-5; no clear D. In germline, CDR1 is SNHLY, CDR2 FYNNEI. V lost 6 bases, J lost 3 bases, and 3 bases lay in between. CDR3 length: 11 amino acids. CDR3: CASRANQPQHF. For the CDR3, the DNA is TGTGCCAGCAGGGCCAATCAGCCCCAGCATTTT. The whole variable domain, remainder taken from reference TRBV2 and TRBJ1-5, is EPEVTQTPSHQVTQMGQEVILRCVPISNHLYFYWYRQILGQKVEFLVSFYNNEISEKSEIFDDQFSVERPDGSNFTLKIRSTKLEDSAMYFCASRANQPQHFGDGTRLSIL.

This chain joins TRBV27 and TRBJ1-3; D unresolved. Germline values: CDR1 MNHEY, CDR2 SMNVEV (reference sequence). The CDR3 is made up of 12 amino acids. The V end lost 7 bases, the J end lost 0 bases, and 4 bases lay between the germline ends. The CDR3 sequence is CASTSSGNTIYF. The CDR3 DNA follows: TGTGCCAGCACCAGCTCTGGAAACACCATATATTTT.

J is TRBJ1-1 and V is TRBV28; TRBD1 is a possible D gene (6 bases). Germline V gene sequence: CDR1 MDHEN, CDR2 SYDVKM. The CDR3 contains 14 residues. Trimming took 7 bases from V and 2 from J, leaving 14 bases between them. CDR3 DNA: TGTGCCAGCATTAGGACAGATATAAACACTGAAGCTTTCTTT. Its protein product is CASIRTDINTEAFF.

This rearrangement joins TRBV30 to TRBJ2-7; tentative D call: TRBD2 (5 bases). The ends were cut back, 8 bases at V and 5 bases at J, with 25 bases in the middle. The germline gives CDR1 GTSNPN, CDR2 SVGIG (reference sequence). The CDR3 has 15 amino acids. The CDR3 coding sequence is TGTGCCCTGAGGGTCGTTGGGATCAGGAGTGACGAGCAGTACTTC. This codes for CALRVVGIRSDEQYF.

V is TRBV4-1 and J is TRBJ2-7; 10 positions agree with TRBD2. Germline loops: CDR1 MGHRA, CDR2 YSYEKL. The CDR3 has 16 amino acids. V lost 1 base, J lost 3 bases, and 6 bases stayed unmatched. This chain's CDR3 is CASSQVLAGGYYEQYF. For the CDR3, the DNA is TGCGCCAGCAGCCAAGTATTAGCGGGAGGTTACTACGAGCAGTACTTC.

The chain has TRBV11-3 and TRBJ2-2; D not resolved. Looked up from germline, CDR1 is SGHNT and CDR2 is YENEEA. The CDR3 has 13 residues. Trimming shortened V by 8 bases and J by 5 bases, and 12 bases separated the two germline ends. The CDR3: CASYTDGTGELFF. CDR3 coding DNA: TGTGCCAGCTATACAGACGGAACCGGGGAGCTGTTTTTT.

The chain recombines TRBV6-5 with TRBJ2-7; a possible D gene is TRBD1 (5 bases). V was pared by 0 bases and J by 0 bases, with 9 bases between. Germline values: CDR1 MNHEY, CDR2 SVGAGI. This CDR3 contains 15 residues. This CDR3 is CASSYSTASSYEQYF. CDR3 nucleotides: TGTGCCAGCAGTTACTCGACAGCTAGCTCCTACGAGCAGTACTTC.

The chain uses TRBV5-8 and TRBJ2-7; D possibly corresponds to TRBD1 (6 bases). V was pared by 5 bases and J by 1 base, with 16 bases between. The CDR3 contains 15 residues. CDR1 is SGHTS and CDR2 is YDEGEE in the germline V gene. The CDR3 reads CASRRTGTLSYEQYF. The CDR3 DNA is TGTGCCAGCAGAAGGACCGGGACACTGTCCTACGAGCAGTACTTC.

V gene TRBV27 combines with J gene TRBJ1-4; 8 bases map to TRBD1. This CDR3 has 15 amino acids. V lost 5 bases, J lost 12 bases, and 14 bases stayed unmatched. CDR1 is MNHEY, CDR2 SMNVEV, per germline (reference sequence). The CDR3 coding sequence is TGTGCCAGCAGTCACCTGGGACAGGTCAATCAGGAACTGTTTTTT. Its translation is CASSHLGQVNQELFF.

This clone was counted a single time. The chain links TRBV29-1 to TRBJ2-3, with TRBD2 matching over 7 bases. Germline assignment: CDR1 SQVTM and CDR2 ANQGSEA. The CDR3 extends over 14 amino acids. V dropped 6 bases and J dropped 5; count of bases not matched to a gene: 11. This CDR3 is CSVPRGRGVDTQYF. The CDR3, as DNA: TGCAGCGTCCCGCGGGGCCGGGGGGTAGATACGCAGTATTTT.

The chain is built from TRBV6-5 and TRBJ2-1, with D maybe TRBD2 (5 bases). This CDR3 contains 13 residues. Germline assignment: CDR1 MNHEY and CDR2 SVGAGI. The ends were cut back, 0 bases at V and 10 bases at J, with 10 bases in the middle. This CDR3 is CASSYSIPGEQFF. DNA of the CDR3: TGTGCCAGCAGTTACTCGATCCCGGGAGAGCAGTTCTTC.

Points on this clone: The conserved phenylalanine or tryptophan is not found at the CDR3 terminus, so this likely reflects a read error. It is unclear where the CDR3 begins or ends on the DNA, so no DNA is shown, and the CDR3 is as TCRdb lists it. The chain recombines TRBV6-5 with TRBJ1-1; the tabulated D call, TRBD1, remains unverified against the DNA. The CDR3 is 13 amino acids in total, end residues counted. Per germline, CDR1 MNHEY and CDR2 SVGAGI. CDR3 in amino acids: CASSPDRGRLVEC.

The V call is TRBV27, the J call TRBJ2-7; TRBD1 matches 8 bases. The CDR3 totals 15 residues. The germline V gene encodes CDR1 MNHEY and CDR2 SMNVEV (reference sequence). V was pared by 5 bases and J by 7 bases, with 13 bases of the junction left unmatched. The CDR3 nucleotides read TGTGCCAGCAGTCGGGCAGGGGGCTTGACGGGAGAGCAGTACTTC. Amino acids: CASSRAGGLTGEQYF.

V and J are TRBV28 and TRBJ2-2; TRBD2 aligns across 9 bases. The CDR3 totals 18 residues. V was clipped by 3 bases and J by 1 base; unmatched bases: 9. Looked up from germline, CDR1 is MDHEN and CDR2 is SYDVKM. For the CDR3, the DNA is TGTGCCAGCAGTTTGTTCAAGCGGGAGGTAAAGAACACCGGGGAGCTGTTTTTT. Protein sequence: CASSLFKREVKNTGELFF.